These 24 T cell receptor beta chains share one sample of origin, sequenced in a study of shared clonotypes between healthy human individuals. Only in-frame clones appear in the TCRdb table, and some are missing; sequencing was by immunoSEQ multiplex PCR. Of hundreds of thousands of clones in the sample, around 78% were seen once. The sequencing sample was made of PBMCs. All receptors derive from a woman aged 40 to 49 in good health. Some clones in this sample may be carry-over from other donors' samples.

Note on this clone: This is likely an artifact of a read error, given a far larger clone one base away. This specimen includes other DNA sequences encoding the same CDR3. The J gene is TRBJ2-2, the V gene TRBV7-7; D might be TRBD2 (5 bases). Germline CDR1 SSHAT, CDR2 FNYEAQ (reference sequence). The CDR3 spans 14 residues. In DNA, the CDR3 is TGTGCTAGCAGCTTAAACACAAACACCGGGGAGCTGTTCTTT. Protein sequence: CASSLNTNTGELFF.

The genes are TRBV10-1 and TRBJ2-7, with D possibly being TRBD1 (5 bases). Trimming removed 0 bases at V and 2 bases at J, with 8 bases between. Looked up from germline, CDR1 is WNHNN and CDR2 is SYGVQD (reference sequence). This CDR3 is built from 14 residues. CDR3 loop: CASSESTAPYEQYF. CDR3 bases: TGCGCCAGCAGTGAGTCGACAGCCCCCTACGAGCAGTACTTC.

The CDR3 reads CSVEGLAGEDNEQFF. For the CDR3, the DNA is TGCAGCGTTGAAGGGCTAGCGGGAGAGGACAATGAGCAGTTCTTC. The chain couples TRBV29-1 to TRBJ2-1, with TRBD2 identical over 10 bases. Germline V gives CDR1 SQVTM, CDR2 ANQGSEA. The CDR3 loop spans 15 amino acids. J gave up 5 bases and V 1 base, and 5 bases lay outside the gene matches.

The genes are TRBV7-2 and TRBJ1-5; no reliable D call. Deletions cut 1 base from V and 0 bases from J, with 13 bases between. This CDR3 contains 17 residues. Germline assignment: CDR1 SGHTA and CDR2 FQGNSA. The CDR3 DNA reads TGTGCCAGCAGCTTAGACGGGAGAACCTTTAGCAATCAGCCCCAGCATTTT. This sequence encodes CASSLDGRTFSNQPQHF.

The J gene is TRBJ2-6, the V gene TRBV5-1; D gene unclear. The germline V gene encodes CDR1 SGHRS and CDR2 YFSETQ. This CDR3 is 16 amino acids long. V lost 0 bases and J lost 0, with 7 bases in between. CDR3: CASSLGESSGANVLTF. Written as DNA, the CDR3 is TGCGCCAGCAGCTTGGGTGAGAGCTCTGGGGCCAACGTCCTGACTTTC.

The gene calls are TRBV14 and TRBJ2-1; the match to TRBD2 covers 12 bases. Germline CDR1 is SGHDN and CDR2 is FVKESK. J gave up 6 bases and V 3 bases, and 6 bases lay outside the gene matches. The CDR3 has 16 residues. DNA of the CDR3: TGTGCCAGCAGCCACCTAGCGGGAGGGCCCATCAATGAGCAGTTCTTC. Its protein is CASSHLAGGPINEQFF.

This clone appeared a few times. The J gene is TRBJ2-7, the V gene TRBV6-1; a possible D gene is TRBD2 (6 bases). The V end lost 7 bases, the J end lost 2 bases, and 12 bases lay between the germline ends. Germline V lookup: CDR1 MNHNS, CDR2 SASEGT. The CDR3 is made up of 13 amino acids. CDR3 region: CASKPSATYEQYF. In DNA, the CDR3 is TGTGCCAGCAAGCCTAGCGCAACCTACGAGCAGTACTTC.

Regarding this clone: Other DNA variants within this sample encode the same CDR3. CDR3 sequence (DNA): TGTGCCAGCAGCTTAGAGGGACTGTACGAGCAGTACTTC. Amino acids: CASSLEGLYEQYF. The chain combines TRBV7-8 with TRBJ2-7; TRBD2 might be the D (6 bases). The CDR3 is made up of 13 amino acids. The germline V gene encodes CDR1 SGHVS and CDR2 FQNEAQ. Deletions cut 1 base from V and 4 bases from J, with 8 bases between. Drawing the rest from reference TRBV7-8 and TRBJ2-7, the complete variable domain is GAGVSQSPRYKVAKRGQDVALRCDPISGHVSLFWYQQALGQGPEFLTYFQNEAQLDKSGLPSDRFFAERPEGSVSTLKIQRTQQEDSAVYLCASSLEGLYEQYFGPGTRLTVT.

The table lists this clone with a few counts. The chain combines TRBV7-2 with TRBJ2-2, with D perhaps being TRBD1 or TRBD2 (5 bases each). The CDR3 is 16 amino acids. Trimming took off 0 bases at V and 4 bases at J, with 12 bases between the two ends. Per the germline V gene, CDR1 is SGHTA and CDR2 is FQGNSA. CDR3 coding DNA: TGTGCCAGCAGCTTAGCGGGACGGCCGATCACCGGGGAGCTGTTTTTT. Its protein product is CASSLAGRPITGELFF.

This clone was found once. The chain couples TRBV7-9 to TRBJ1-4; D is uncertain. Germline loops: CDR1 SEHNR, CDR2 FQNEAQ (reference sequence). V was cut by 3 bases and J by 11 bases, with 10 bases left in between. The CDR3 is made up of 12 amino acids. The CDR3 protein is CASSFPSGKLFF. The CDR3 coding sequence is TGTGCCAGCAGCTTCCCCTCGGGGAAACTGTTTTTT. The full variable domain, in which reference TRBV7-9 and TRBJ1-4 provide the parts outside the CDR3, is DTGVSQNPRHKITKRGQNVTFRCDPISEHNRLYWYRQTLGQGPEFLTYFQNEAQLEKSRLLSDRFSAERPKGSFSTLEIQRTEQGDSAMYLCASSFPSGKLFFGSGTQLSVL.

The chain uses TRBV9 and TRBJ2-7, with D perhaps TRBD2 (6 bases). This CDR3 is built from 14 residues. V lost 0 bases to trimming and J lost 3 bases, with 10 bases between them. The V gene's germline CDR1 is SGDLS and CDR2 YYNGEE. The CDR3 protein is CASSVGQGGYEQYF. In nucleotides, the CDR3 is TGTGCCAGCAGCGTAGGGCAGGGAGGCTACGAGCAGTACTTC.

V usage is TRBV30 and J usage is TRBJ1-2, with TRBD1 as a possible D gene (5 bases). The CDR3 runs to 16 residues. The germline gives CDR1 GTSNPN, CDR2 SVGIG (reference sequence). With 5 bases removed from V and 6 bases from J, the gap between germline ends came to 25 bases. This chain's CDR3 is CAWASQYFGGSHGYTF. As DNA, the CDR3 is TGTGCCTGGGCTTCCCAATATTTTGGGGGGTCTCATGGCTACACCTTC.

This rearrangement joins TRBV7-2 to TRBJ2-2; 10 bases map to TRBD2. The ends lost 0 bases at V and 4 bases at J; junction bases unmatched: 8. Germline V gene sequence: CDR1 SGHTA, CDR2 FQGNSA. This CDR3 region has 18 residues. The CDR3 nucleotides read TGTGCCAGCAGCTTAGCCAGAAGGACTAGCGGTGGCACCGGGGAGCTGTTTTTT. This sequence encodes CASSLARRTSGGTGELFF. The variable domain in full, completed from reference TRBV7-2 and TRBJ2-2, reads GAGVSQSPSNKVTEKGKDVELRCDPISGHTALYWYRQSLGQGLEFLIYFQGNSAPDKSGLPSDRFSAERTGGSVSTLTIQRTQQEDSAVYLCASSLARRTSGGTGELFFGEGSRLTVL.

The J gene is TRBJ2-7, the V gene TRBV7-2, with D tentatively TRBD1 or TRBD2 (6 bases each). The CDR3 runs to 14 residues. CDR1 and CDR2 from the germline V gene are SGHTA and FQGNSA. Trimming took off 1 base at V and 2 bases at J, with 9 bases between the two ends. Here the CDR3 DNA reads TGTGCCAGCAGCTTAGACGGGGGCACCTACGAGCAGTACTTC. This translates into CASSLDGGTYEQYF.

The V and J genes are TRBV6-1 and TRBJ2-7; TRBD1 matches at 8 bases. V shed 4 bases, J shed 1 base, and the junction held 6 bases outside the gene matches. The CDR3 runs 15 residues. Looked up from germline, CDR1 is MNHNS and CDR2 is SASEGT. CDR3 region: CASSGGQVPSYEQYF. CDR3 DNA sequence: TGTGCCAGCAGTGGGGGACAGGTCCCATCCTACGAGCAGTACTTC.

This rearrangement joins TRBV30 to TRBJ1-6; D is unclear. Germline CDR1 is GTSNPN and CDR2 is SVGIG (reference sequence). The CDR3 totals 13 residues. The V end lost 2 bases, the J end lost 9 bases, and 11 bases lay between the germline ends. CDR3 in DNA: TGTGCCTGGAGTCCTTCAACAACTTCACCCCTCCACTTT. It is translated as CAWSPSTTSPLHF.

This rearrangement joins TRBV7-2 to TRBJ1-4; TRBD1 is a possible D gene (5 bases). The germline V gene has CDR1 SGHTA and CDR2 FQGNSA. The CDR3 spans 16 residues. Between the trimmed V and J ends, which lost 6 bases and 3 bases, there was a span of 17 bases. The CDR3 DNA follows: TGTGCCAGCAGTTCCCCCCGACAGCTATCTAATGAAAAACTGTTTTTT. It is translated as CASSSPRQLSNEKLFF.

As concerns this clone: This clone may be a read error of a much larger clone one base away. The rearrangement links TRBV29-1 to TRBJ2-1; D unresolved. Germline V gene sequence: CDR1 SQVTM, CDR2 ANQGSEA. Trimming removed 6 bases at V and 3 bases at J, with 9 bases between. CDR3 length: 12 amino acids. Here the CDR3 reads CSVPKFYNEQFF. As DNA, the CDR3 is TGCAGCGTCCCCAAGTTCTACAATGAGCAGTTCTTC.

This chain connects TRBV7-3 to TRBJ2-1; a weak D match, TRBD2 (6 bases). Trimming removed 5 bases at V and 2 bases at J, with 16 bases between. Germline-derived CDR1 and CDR2 are SGHTA and FQGTGA. The CDR3 runs to 16 residues. The CDR3 protein is CASSNAGRGAYNEQFF. The CDR3 nucleotides read TGTGCCAGCAGCAACGCGGGACGGGGTGCCTACAATGAGCAGTTCTTC.

This clone came up a few times. The likely explanation is a read error, given a far larger clone one base away. The V and J genes are TRBV7-6 and TRBJ2-7; D perhaps matches TRBD2 (5 bases). CDR3 length: 14 residues. Trimming removed 1 base from V and 0 bases from J, with 7 bases in between. Germline lookup yields CDR1 SGHVS and CDR2 FNYEAQ. The CDR3 reads CASSLGRGSYEQYF. As DNA, the CDR3 is TGTGCCAGCAGCTTAGGCCGGGGCTCCTACGAGCAGTACTTC.

V is TRBV4-2 and J is TRBJ2-5; 9 bases are a match to TRBD2. Germline CDR1 reads LGHNA; CDR2 reads YNFKEQ. The length of the CDR3 is 16 residues. V shed 3 bases and J 2 bases; nucleotides not matched to a gene: 7. The chain's CDR3 is CASSQAGGELQETQYF. DNA of the CDR3: TGTGCCAGCAGCCAGGCGGGGGGGGAGCTACAAGAGACCCAGTACTTC.

V gene TRBV6-1 combines with J gene TRBJ2-7; 8 bases fit TRBD1. Germline values: CDR1 MNHNS, CDR2 SASEGT. V lost 3 bases and J lost 0; bases outside the gene matches: 7. This CDR3 is built from 16 residues. The DNA of the CDR3 is TGTGCCAGCAGTGACCCGGGACAGGAGCTCTCCTACGAGCAGTACTTC. Protein sequence: CASSDPGQELSYEQYF.

The rearrangement links TRBV19 to TRBJ1-5; D is uncertain. The CDR3 sequence is 11 residues long. CDR1 is LNHDA, CDR2 SQIVND, per germline (reference sequence). V shed 7 bases and J shed 9 bases, with 10 bases lying between them. In nucleotides, the CDR3 is TGTGCCAGTAACGACCTGGGGCCCCAGCATTTT. It codes for CASNDLGPQHF.

The chain couples TRBV5-4 to TRBJ2-5; D possibly corresponds to TRBD1 (6 bases). The V gene's germline CDR1 is SGHNT and CDR2 YYREEE (reference sequence). The germline V and J ends were trimmed by 1 base and 3 bases, with 10 bases remaining between them. The length of the CDR3 is 14 residues. In nucleotides, the CDR3 is TGTGCCAGCAGCTTGAAACAGGGTGAAGAGACCCAGTACTTC. Translated: CASSLKQGEETQYF.